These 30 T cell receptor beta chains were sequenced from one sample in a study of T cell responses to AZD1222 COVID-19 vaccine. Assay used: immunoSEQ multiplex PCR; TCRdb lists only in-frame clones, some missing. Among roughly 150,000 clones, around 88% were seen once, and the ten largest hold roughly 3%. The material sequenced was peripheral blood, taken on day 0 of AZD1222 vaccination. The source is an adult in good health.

CDR3 amino acids: CATTRTGRGELFF. CDR3 nucleotide sequence: TGTGCCACCACTCGGACGGGTAGAGGGGAGCTGTTTTTT. This sequence joins TRBV27 and TRBJ2-2; D gene unclear. Germline CDR1 MNHEY, CDR2 SMNVEV (reference sequence). V was trimmed by 10 bases and J by 8 bases, leaving 17 bases between them. This CDR3 is built from 13 residues.

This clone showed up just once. CDR3: CASSPGWDMYYEQYF. The DNA for the CDR3 is TGCGCCAGCAGCCCGGGGTGGGACATGTACTACGAGCAGTACTTC. The rearrangement links TRBV4-3 to TRBJ2-7, with D possibly being TRBD1 (6 bases). The CDR3 spans 15 residues. Between the trimmed V and J ends, which lost 4 bases and 3 bases, there was a span of 16 bases. CDR1 is LGHNA, CDR2 YSLEER, per germline.

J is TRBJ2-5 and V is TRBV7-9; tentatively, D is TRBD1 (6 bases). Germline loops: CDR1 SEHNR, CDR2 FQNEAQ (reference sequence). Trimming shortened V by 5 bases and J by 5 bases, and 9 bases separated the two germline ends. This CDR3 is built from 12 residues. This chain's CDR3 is CASSARGETQYF. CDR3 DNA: TGTGCCAGCAGCGCAAGGGGGGAGACCCAGTACTTC. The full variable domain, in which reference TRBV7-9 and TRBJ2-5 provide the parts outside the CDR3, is DTGVSQNPRHKITKRGQNVTFRCDPISEHNRLYWYRQTLGQGPEFLTYFQNEAQLEKSRLLSDRFSAERPKGSFSTLEIQRTEQGDSAMYLCASSARGETQYFGPGTRLLVL.

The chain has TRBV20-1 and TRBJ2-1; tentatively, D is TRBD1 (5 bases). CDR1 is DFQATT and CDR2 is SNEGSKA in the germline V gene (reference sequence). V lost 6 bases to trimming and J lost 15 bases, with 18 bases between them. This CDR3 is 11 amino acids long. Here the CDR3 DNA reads TGCAGTGCCTTAGCAAGAGTGGGGCGGTTCTTC. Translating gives CSALARVGRFF.

The DNA of the CDR3 is TGTGCCTGGAAGGAGGGGCGGAATTCACCCCTCCACTTT. Protein: CAWKEGRNSPLHF. The V and J genes are TRBV30 and TRBJ1-6; a possible D gene is TRBD1 (5 bases). There are 13 residues in the CDR3. Germline V gene lookup returns CDR1 GTSNPN and CDR2 SVGIG (reference sequence). Trimming took 4 bases from V and 7 from J, leaving 11 bases between them.

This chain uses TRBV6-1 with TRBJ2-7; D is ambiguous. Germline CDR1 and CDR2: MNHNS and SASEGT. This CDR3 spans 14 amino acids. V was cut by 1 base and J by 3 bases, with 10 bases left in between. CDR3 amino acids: CASSEGPRLYEQYF. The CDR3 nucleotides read TGTGCCAGCAGTGAAGGGCCCAGGCTCTACGAGCAGTACTTC.

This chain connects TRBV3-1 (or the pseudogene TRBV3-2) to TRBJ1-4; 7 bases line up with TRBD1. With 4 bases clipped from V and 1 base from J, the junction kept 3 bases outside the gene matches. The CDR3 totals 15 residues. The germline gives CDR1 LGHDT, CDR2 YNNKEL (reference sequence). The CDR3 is CASSPNRGTNEKLFF. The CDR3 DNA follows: TGTGCCAGCAGCCCAAACAGGGGAACTAATGAAAAACTGTTTTTT.

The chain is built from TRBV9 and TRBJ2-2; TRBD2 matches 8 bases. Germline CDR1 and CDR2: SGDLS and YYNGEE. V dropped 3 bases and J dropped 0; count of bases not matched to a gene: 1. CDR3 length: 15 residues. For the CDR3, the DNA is TGTGCCAGCAGCGGGACTAGCTCGAACACCGGGGAGCTGTTTTTT. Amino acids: CASSGTSSNTGELFF.

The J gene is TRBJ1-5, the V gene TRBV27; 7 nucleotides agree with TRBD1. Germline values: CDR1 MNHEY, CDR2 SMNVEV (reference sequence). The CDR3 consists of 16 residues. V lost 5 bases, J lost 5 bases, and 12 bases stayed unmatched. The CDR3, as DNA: TGTGCCAGCAGTAGAACCACGACAGGGCCTCATCAGCCCCAGCATTTT. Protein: CASSRTTTGPHQPQHF.

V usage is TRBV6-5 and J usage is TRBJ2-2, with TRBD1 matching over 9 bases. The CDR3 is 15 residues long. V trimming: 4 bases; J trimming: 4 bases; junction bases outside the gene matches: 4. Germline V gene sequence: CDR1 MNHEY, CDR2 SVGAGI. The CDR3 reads CASSWGQGGTGELFF. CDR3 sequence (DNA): TGTGCCAGCAGTTGGGGACAGGGAGGCACCGGGGAGCTGTTTTTT.

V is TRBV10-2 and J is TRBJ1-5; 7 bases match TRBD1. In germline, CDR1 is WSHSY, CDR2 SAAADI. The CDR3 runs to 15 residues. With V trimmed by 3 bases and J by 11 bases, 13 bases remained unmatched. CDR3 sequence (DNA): TGCGCCAGCAGTGACCCCGACAGGGTAGGCAGCACCCAGCATTTT. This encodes CASSDPDRVGSTQHF.

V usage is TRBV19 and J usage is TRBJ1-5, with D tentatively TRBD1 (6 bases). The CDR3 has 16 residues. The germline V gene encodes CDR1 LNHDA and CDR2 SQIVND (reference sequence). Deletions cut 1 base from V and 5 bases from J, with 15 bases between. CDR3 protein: CASSIVGGAPDQPQHF. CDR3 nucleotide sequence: TGTGCCAGTAGTATAGTGGGGGGGGCGCCGGATCAGCCCCAGCATTTT.

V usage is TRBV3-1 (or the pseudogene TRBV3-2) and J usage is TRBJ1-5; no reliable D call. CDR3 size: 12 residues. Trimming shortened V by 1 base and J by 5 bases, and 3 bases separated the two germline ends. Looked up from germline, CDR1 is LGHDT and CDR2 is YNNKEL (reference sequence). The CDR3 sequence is CASSQADQPQHF. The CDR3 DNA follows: TGTGCCAGCAGCCAAGCGGATCAGCCCCAGCATTTT.

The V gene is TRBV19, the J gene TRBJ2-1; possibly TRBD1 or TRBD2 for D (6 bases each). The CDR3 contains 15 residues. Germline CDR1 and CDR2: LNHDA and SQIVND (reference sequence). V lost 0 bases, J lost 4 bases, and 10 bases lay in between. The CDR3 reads CASSIDQGRYNEQFF. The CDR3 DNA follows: TGTGCCAGTAGTATAGATCAGGGGAGGTACAATGAGCAGTTCTTC.

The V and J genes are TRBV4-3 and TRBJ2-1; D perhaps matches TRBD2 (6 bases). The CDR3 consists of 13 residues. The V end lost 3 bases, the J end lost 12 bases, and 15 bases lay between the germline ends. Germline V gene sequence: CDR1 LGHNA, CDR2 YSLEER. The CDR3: CASSHQVGTGQFF. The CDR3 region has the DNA TGCGCCAGCAGCCATCAAGTGGGGACTGGGCAGTTCTTC.

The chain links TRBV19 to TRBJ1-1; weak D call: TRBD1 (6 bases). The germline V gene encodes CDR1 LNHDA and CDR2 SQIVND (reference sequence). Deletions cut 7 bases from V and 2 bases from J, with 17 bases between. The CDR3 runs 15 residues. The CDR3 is CASNKQGRSNTEAFF. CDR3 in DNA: TGTGCCAGTAACAAACAGGGCAGGTCAAACACTGAAGCTTTCTTT.

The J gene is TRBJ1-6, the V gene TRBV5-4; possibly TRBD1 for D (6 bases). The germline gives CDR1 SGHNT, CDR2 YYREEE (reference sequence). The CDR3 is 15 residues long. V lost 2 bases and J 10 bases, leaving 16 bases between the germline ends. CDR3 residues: CASSFSQGLISPLHF. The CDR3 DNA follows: TGTGCCAGCAGCTTTTCCCAGGGGCTAATATCACCCCTCCACTTT.

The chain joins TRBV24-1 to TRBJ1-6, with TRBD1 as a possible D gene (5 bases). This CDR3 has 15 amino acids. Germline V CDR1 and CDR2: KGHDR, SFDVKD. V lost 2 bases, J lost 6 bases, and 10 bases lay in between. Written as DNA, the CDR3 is TGTGCCACCAGTGATTCCGACAGTTCTAATTCACCCCTCCACTTT. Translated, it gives CATSDSDSSNSPLHF.

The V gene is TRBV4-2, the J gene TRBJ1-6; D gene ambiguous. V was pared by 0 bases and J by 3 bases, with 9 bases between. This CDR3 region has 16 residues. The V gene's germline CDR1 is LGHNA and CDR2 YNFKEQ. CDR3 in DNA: TGTGCCAGCAGCCAAGAAAGAGGGTTCTATAATTCACCCCTCCACTTT. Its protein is CASSQERGFYNSPLHF.

The CDR3 DNA sequence: TGTGCCAGCAGCCCCCTCGCATCCTTAAAGCCCCAGCATTTT. It specifies CASSPLASLKPQHF. The chain links TRBV7-2 to TRBJ1-5; D remains ambiguous. Germline assignment: CDR1 SGHTA and CDR2 FQGNSA. V was shortened by 5 bases and J by 8 bases, with 16 bases between the two germline ends. The CDR3 is 14 amino acids.

In DNA, the CDR3 is TGTGCCAGCAGCCAAATCACCGGGGAGCTGTTTTTT. As protein: CASSQITGELFF. The chain recombines TRBV3-1 (or the pseudogene TRBV3-2) with TRBJ2-2; no firm D call. The germline V gene has CDR1 LGHDT and CDR2 YNNKEL (reference sequence). V lost 2 bases, J lost 4 bases, and 2 bases lay in between. The CDR3 has 12 amino acids.

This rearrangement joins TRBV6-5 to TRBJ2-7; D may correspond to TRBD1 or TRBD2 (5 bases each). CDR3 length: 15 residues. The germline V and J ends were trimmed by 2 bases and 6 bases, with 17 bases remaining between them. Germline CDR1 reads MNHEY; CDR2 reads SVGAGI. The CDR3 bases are TGTGCCAGCAGTTACCTGGGGGTAGGAGGTACCGAGCAGTACTTC. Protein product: CASSYLGVGGTEQYF.

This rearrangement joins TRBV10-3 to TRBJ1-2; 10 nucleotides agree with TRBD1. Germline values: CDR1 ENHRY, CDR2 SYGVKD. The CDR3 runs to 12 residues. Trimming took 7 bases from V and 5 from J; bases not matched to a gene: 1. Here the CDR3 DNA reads TGTGCCATCACGGGACAGGGGTATGGCTACACCTTC. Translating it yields CAITGQGYGYTF.

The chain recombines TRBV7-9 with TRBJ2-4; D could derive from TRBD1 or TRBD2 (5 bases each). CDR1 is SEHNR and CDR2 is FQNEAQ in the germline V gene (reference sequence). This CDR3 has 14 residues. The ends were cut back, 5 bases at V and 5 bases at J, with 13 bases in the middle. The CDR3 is CASSVTGAENIQYF. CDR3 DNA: TGTGCCAGCAGCGTAACCGGGGCCGAAAACATTCAGTACTTC.

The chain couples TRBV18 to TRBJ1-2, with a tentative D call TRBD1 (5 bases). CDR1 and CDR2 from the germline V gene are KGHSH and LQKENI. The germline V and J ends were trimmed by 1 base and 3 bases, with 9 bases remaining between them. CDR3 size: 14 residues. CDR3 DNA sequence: TGTGCCAGCTCACCACTTATACAGGACTATGGCTACACCTTC. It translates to CASSPLIQDYGYTF.

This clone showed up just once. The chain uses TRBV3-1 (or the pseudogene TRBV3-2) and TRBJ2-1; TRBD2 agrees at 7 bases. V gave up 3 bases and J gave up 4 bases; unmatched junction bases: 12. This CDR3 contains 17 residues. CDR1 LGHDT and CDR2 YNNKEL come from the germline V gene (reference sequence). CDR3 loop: CASSHTSVSGLYNEQFF. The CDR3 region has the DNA TGTGCCAGCAGCCATACTTCGGTTAGCGGGTTATACAATGAGCAGTTCTTC.

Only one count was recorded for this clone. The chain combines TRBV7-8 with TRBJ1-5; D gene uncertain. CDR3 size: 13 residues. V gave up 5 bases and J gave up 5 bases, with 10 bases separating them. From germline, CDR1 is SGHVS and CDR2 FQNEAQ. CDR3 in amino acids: CASSLQWDQPQHF. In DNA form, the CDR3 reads TGTGCCAGCAGCCTACAGTGGGATCAGCCCCAGCATTTT. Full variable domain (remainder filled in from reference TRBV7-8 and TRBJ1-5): GAGVSQSPRYKVAKRGQDVALRCDPISGHVSLFWYQQALGQGPEFLTYFQNEAQLDKSGLPSDRFFAERPEGSVSTLKIQRTQQEDSAVYLCASSLQWDQPQHFGDGTRLSIL.

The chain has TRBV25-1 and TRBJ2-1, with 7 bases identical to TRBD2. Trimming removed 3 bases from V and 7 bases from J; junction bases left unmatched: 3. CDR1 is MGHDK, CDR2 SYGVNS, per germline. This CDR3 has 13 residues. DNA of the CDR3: TGTGCCAGCAGTGACCTAGCGGCAAATGAGCAGTTCTTC. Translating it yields CASSDLAANEQFF.

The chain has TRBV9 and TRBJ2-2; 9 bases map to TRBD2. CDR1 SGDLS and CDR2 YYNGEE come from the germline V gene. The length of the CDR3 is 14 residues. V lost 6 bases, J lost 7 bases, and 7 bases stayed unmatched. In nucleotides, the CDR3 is TGTGCCAGCAAGGCGGGAGGGCCGGACGGGGAGCTGTTTTTT. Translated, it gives CASKAGGPDGELFF. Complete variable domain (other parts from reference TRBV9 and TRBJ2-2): DSGVTQTPKHLITATGQRVTLRCSPRSGDLSVYWYQQSLDQGLQFLIQYYNGEERAKGNILERFSAQQFPDLHSELNLSSLELGDSALYFCASKAGGPDGELFFGEGSRLTVL.

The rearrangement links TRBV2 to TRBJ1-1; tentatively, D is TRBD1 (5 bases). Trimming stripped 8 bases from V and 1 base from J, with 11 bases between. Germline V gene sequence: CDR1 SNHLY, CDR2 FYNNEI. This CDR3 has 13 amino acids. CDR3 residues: CASLAGENTEAFF. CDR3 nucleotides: TGTGCCAGCTTAGCGGGGGAGAACACTGAAGCTTTCTTT. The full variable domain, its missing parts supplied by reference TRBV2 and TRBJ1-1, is EPEVTQTPSHQVTQMGQEVILRCVPISNHLYFYWYRQILGQKVEFLVSFYNNEISEKSEIFDDQFSVERPDGSNFTLKIRSTKLEDSAMYFCASLAGENTEAFFGQGTRLTVV.